This T cell receptor beta chain derives from a study of human thymus T cells. General study findings and limits: Overlap was high between thymic repertoires from unrelated individuals, as reported in related research.

As to this clone: What it binds is unknown.

TCRdb's copy holds only in-frame clones and misses some; the assay was immunoSEQ multiplex PCR. Among approximately 70,000 clones, roughly 95% were seen once, and the ten largest hold 0.03% to 0.035%. Thymic resections from corrective heart surgery supplied the tissue. Source material: thymus tissue. The source of this sequence is a girl less than two years old with a congenital heart defect but otherwise immunologically healthy.

The CDR3 is CASEGVFKNTEAFF. Here the CDR3 DNA reads TGTGCCAGCGAAGGGGTTTTTAAGAACACTGAAGCTTTCTTT. This chain connects TRBV6-6 to TRBJ1-1; a possible D gene is TRBD1 (5 bases). The germline CDR1 and CDR2 sequences are MNHNY and SVGAGI (reference sequence). V lost 8 bases and J lost 1, with 14 bases in between. The CDR3 is 14 residues long.